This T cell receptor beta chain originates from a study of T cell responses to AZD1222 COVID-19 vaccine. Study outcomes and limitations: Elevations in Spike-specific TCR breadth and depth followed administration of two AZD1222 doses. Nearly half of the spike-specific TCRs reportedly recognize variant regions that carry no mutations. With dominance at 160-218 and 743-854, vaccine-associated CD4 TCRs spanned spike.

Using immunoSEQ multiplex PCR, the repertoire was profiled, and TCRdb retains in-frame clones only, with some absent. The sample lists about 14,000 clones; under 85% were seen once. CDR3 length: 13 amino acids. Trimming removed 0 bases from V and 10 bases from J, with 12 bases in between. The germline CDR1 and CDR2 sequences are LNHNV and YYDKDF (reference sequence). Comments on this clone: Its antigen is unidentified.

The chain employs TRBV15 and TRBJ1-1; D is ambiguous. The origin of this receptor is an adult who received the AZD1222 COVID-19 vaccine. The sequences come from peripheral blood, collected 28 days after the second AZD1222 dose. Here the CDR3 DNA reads TGTGCCACCAGCAGAGATTTTTCGCGAGGAGCTTTCTTT. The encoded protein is CATSRDFSRGAFF.